This T cell receptor beta chain was captured by sequencing in a study of blood T cell repertoires in COVID-19. The table came from immunoSEQ multiplex PCR; TCRdb's copy has only in-frame clones and leaves some out. In the table there are roughly 68,000 clones, around 89% of which are singletons. Individuals aged roughly 18 to 95 years were recruited from around 22 US areas. The germline CDR1 and CDR2 sequences are WSHSY and SAAADI. This CDR3 spans 16 amino acids. Trimming took 1 base from V and 3 from J; bases not matched to a gene: 6. The specimen sequenced was PBMCs or T cells enriched from blood (not recorded which). V usage is TRBV10-2 and J usage is TRBJ2-1, with 7 bases fitting TRBD2. The receptor's source is a woman aged 40 to 55 who had recovered from COVID-19. CDR3 sequence: CASSELSGENYNEQFF. For the CDR3, the DNA is TGCGCCAGCAGTGAGTTAAGCGGGGAGAACTACAATGAGCAGTTCTTC.